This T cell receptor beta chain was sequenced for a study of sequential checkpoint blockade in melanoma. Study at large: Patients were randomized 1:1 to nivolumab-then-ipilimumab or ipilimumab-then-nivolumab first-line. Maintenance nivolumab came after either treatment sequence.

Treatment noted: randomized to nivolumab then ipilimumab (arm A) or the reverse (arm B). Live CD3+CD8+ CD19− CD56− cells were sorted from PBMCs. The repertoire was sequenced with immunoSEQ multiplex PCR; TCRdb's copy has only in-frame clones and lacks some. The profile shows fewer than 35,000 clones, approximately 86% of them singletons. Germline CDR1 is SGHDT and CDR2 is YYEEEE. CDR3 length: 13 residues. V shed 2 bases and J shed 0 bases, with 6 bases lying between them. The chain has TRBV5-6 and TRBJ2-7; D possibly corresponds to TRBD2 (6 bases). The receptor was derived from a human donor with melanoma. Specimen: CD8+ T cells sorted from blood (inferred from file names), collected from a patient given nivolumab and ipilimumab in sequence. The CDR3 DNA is TGTGCCAGCAGCTTTAGCGGCTCCTACGAGCAGTACTTC. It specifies CASSFSGSYEQYF.